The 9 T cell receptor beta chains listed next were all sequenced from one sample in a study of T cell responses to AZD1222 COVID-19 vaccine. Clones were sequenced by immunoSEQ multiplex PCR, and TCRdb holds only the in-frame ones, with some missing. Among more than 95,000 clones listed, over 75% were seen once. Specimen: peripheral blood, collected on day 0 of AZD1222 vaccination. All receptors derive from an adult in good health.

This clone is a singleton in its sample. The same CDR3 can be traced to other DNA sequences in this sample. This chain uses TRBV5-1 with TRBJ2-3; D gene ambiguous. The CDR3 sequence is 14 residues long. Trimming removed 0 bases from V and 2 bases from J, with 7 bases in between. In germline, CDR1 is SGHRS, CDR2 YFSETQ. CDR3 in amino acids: CASSLGRTTDTQYF. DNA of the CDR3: TGCGCCAGCAGCTTGGGCAGGACCACAGATACGCAGTATTTT.

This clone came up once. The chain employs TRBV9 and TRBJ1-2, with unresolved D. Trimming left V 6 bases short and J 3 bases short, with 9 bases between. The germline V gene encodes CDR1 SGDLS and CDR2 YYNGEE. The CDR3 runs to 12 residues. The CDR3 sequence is CASNGLHYGYTF. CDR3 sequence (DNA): TGTGCCAGCAATGGACTGCACTATGGCTACACCTTC.

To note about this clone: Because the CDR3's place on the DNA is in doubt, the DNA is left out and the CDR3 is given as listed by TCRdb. The CDR3 is CASSVSMATPSVRAF. The rearrangement uses TRBV19 and TRBJ1-2. A total of 15 residues make up the CDR3, ends included. Germline assignment: CDR1 LNHDA and CDR2 SQIVND (reference sequence).

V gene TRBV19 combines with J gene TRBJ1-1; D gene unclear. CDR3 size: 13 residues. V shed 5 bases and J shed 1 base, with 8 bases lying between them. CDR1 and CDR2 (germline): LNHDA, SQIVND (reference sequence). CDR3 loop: CASSVARNTEAFF. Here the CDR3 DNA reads TGTGCCAGTAGTGTGGCGAGGAACACTGAAGCTTTCTTT.

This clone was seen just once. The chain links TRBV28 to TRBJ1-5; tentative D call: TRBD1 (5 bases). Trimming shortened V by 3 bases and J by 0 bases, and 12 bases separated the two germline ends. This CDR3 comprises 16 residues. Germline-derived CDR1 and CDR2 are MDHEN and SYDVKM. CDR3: CASSLFQGHSNQPQHF. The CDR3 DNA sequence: TGTGCCAGCAGTTTGTTTCAGGGCCATAGCAATCAGCCCCAGCATTTT.

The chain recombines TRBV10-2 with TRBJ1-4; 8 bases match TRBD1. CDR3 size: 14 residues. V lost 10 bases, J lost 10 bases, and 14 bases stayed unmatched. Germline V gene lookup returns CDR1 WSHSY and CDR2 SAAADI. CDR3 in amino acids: CATATGGVSGKLFF. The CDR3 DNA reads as TGCGCCACCGCAACAGGGGGGGTCTCTGGAAAACTGTTTTTT.

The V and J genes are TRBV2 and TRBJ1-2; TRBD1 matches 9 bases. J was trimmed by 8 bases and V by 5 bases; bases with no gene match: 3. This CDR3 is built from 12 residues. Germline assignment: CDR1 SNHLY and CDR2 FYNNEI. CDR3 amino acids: CASSWDREGYTF. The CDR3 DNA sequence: TGTGCCAGCAGTTGGGACAGGGAAGGCTACACCTTC.

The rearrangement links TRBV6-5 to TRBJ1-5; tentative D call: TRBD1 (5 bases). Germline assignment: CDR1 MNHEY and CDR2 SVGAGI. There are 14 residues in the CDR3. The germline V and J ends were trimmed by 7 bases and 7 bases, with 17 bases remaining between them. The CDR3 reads CASKSRGWEQPQHF. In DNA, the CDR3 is TGTGCCAGCAAGTCAAGGGGCTGGGAGCAGCCCCAGCATTTT.

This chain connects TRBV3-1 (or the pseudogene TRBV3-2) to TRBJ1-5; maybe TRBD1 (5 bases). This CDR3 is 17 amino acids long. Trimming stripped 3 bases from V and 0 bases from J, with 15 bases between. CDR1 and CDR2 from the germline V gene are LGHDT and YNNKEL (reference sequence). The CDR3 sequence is CASSHGTLTYSNQPQHF. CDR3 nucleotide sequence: TGTGCCAGCAGCCACGGGACTCTGACTTATAGCAATCAGCCCCAGCATTTT.